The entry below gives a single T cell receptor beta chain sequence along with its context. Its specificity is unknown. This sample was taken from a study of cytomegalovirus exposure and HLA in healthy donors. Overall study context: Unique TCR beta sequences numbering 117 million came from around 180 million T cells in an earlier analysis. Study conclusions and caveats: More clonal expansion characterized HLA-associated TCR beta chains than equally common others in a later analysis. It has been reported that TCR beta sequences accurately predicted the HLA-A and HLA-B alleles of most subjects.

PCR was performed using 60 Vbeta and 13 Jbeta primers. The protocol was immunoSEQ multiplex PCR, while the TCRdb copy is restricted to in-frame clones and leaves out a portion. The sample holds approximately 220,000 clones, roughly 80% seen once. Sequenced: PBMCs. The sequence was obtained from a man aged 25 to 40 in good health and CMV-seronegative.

CDR3 protein: CASFLTNTGELFF. CDR3 coding DNA: TGCGCCAGCTTCCTTACTAACACCGGGGAGCTGTTTTTT. V usage is TRBV5-1 and J usage is TRBJ2-2; D not resolved. This CDR3 region has 13 residues. V shed 7 bases and J shed 2 bases, with 9 bases lying between them. Germline lookup yields CDR1 SGHRS and CDR2 YFSETQ.